This TCR beta chain was observed in a study of CD8 T cells in Susac syndrome. RNA, at about 0.45 to 1 ug, was reverse transcribed with random hexamers. The CDR3 of TCR beta was amplified by immunoSEQ multiplex PCR across 54 Vbeta and 13 Jbeta. Each CDR3 protein gets one entry after TCRdb re-called the immunoSEQ multiplex PCR reads with MiXCR. Altogether about 150,000 distinct CDR3 sequences are present, 93% being singletons, with the ten largest covering roughly 0.1%. The CDR3 contains 14 residues. Germline loops: CDR1 SNHLY, CDR2 FYNNEI. V was cut by 1 base and J by 12 bases, with 19 bases left in between. TEMRA cells were FACS-enriched, and CD8+ and CD4+ T cells were isolated negatively.

The J gene is TRBJ2-7, the V gene TRBV2; tentatively, D is TRBD2 (5 bases). The sequencing sample was made of CD4+ T cells from PBMCs. The clonotype comes from a human donor with multiple sclerosis. CDR3 sequence reads: CASSEGSEVEGPYF. CDR3 DNA: TGTGCCAGCAGTGAAGGTAGCGAAGTAGAGGGTCCGTACTTC. Drawing the rest from reference TRBV2 and TRBJ2-7, the complete variable domain is EPEVTQTPSHQVTQMGQEVILRCVPISNHLYFYWYRQILGQKVEFLVSFYNNEISEKSEIFDDQFSVERPDGSNFTLKIRSTKLEDSAMYFCASSEGSEVEGPYFGPGTRLTVT.